This T cell receptor (beta chain) was captured in a study of blood T cell repertoires in COVID-19. Data came from immunoSEQ multiplex PCR; TCRdb stores just in-frame clones and leaves some out. The repertoire consists of over 200,000 clones, with less than 85% occurring once and the leading ten covering over 6.5%. Losses at the gene ends were 3 bases for V and 2 bases for J; bases not matched to a gene: 16. The CDR3 totals 19 residues. This sequence was found in an elderly woman with COVID-19, enrolled during active disease. Material: peripheral blood. This sequence joins TRBV23-1 and TRBJ2-5, with 9 positions matching TRBD2. TRBV23-1 falls under the ORF class, with uncertain function. The CDR3: CASSHRPLAGGPGQETQYF. In DNA, the CDR3 is TGCGCCAGCAGTCACCGCCCACTTGCGGGGGGGCCGGGGCAAGAGACCCAGTACTTC.